The rows below give T cell receptor beta chains drawn from one sample of a study of T-cell reconstitution after alpha-beta-depleted transplantation in children. MiXCR, applied by TCRdb to the PCR reads, yields one record per CDR3 protein. The profile shows approximately 500,000 distinct CDR3 sequences, 27% of them singletons. The source material was PBMCs, sampled before TCRalphabeta/CD19-depleted stem cell transplant. These receptors were taken from a boy less than two years old with Wiskott-Aldrich syndrome, due to receive a stem cell transplant. Both conserved end residues are part of each CDR3.

v_call cdr3_aa
TRBV5-1 CASSPGDLILHTQYF
TRBV9 CASSPEGDSSLGQYF
TRBV4-1 CASSLWTGDSYNEQFF
TRBV29-1 CSVLIGDEQYF
TRBV5-5 CASSTTSGSLEQYF
TRBV30 CAWSVETGSSYEQYF
TRBV7-2 CASSTISGGTYEQYF
TRBV5-5 CASSLGLAVIYNEQFF
TRBV7-2 CASSLGFDGELFF
TRBV5-5 CASSGGQGSYEQYF
TRBV28 CASSGGGYTQYF
TRBV7-2 CASSLSGQIVGSPLHF
TRBV18 CASSQPIRQGGWSETQYF
TRBV5-1 CASREGASSYEQYF
TRBV20-1 CSARGGLAGAYNEQFF
TRBV5-1 CASSFLASYEQYF
TRBV5-1 CASSLAVSGSLGNEQFF
TRBV10-2 CASSVNTYEQYF
TRBV6-1 CASRELTGVEQFF
TRBV7-2 CASSLGGSYADTQYF
TRBV11-2 CASSLDRFWNTEAFF
TRBV5-1 CASSYPSSGHQPHYNEQFF
TRBV5-4 CASSLDRGFREQYF
TRBV5-6 CASSGWTSGRRSSYNEQFF
TRBV5-1 CASSPPGQYEQYF
TRBV3-1 CASSQDRREPYNEQFF
TRBV5-1 CASSLDTLGRTPTYEQYF
TRBV5-1 CASSPRQGGTWGELFF
TRBV20-1 CSALYGGFSNQPQHF
TRBV30 CAWSVVYSEQETQYF
TRBV24-1 CATRGQNTDTQYF
TRBV27 CASRLQGGIGETQYF
TRBV28 CASRDWTLYNEQFF
TRBV27 CASSPTGAAYEQYF
TRBV20-1 CSASHGGRKLFF
TRBV5-4 CASSLLGQTGELFF
TRBV15 CATSRELAGVGTDTQYF
TRBV19 CASSPREAGATDTQYF
TRBV20-1 CSARDLNDRVYGYTF
TRBV20-1 CSTIPERGLDTQYF
TRBV7-9 CASSLEADEQYF
TRBV20-1 CSARDWGTSGSYNEQFF
TRBV28 CASSTESTGGTNTGELFF
TRBV6-5 CASSWKRQAEAFF
TRBV5-1 CASTPRGEQYF
TRBV4-1 CASSQGTISSYEQYF
TRBV5-1 CASSLGVGGNEQFF
TRBV6-1 CASSHGPLLRVNEKLFF
TRBV7-9 CASSLGVVYEQYF
TRBV7-2 CASSLAASGYNEQFF
TRBV24-1 CATSDSVSGHSYNEQFF
TRBV12-3/TRBV12-4 CASSPSGITGELFF
TRBV20-1 CSAISYSGGEQYF
TRBV5-1 CASSPFPGANTGELFF
TRBV10-1 CASSEYNREDEQYF
TRBV27 CASRSSYNEQFF
TRBV4-1 CASSQDYRFGASGNTIYF
TRBV13 CASSQGTIKETQYF
TRBV5-5 CASSSDREYGYTF
TRBV14 CASSQDRDGRILQYF